This TCR beta chain stems from a study of blood T cells in healthy people across ages. Overall study results and limits: Long-lived donors had more naive CD4+ cells and higher diversity than aged donors.

In this sample, this clonotype turned up a few times. The antigen is not known. This may be a read error, as it is one base from a much larger clone. Germline V gene data show CDR1 as DFQATT and CDR2 as SNEGSKA (reference sequence). CDR3 length: 14 amino acids. V shed 5 bases and J shed 11 bases, with 24 bases lying between them. A second PCR, run for roughly 7 to 12 cycles, used a sample-barcoded 5' primer plus a J-beta primer mix. TCRdb recomputed calls from the 5' RACE reads with MiXCR, one row per CDR3 protein. The table includes almost 1 million distinct CDR3 sequences, roughly 50% detected once. V and J are TRBV20-1 and TRBJ2-5; unclear D gene. This TCR was sampled from a woman between 55 and 75 years old in good health. The specimen sequenced was blood. This chain's CDR3 is CSAPTRQGSNEQYF. For the CDR3, the DNA is TGCAGTGCTCCCACGCGTCAAGGGTCGAATGAGCAGTACTTC.